This T cell receptor (beta chain) was recorded in a study of TIL therapy for anti-PD-1-resistant metastatic lung cancer. Study-wide points: Patients were highly selected, enriched for treatment-naive, never-smoker and oncogene-addicted cases.

Germline CDR1 is LNHDA and CDR2 is SQIVND (reference sequence). V shed 6 bases and J 3 bases; nucleotides not matched to a gene: 7. The CDR3 is 15 residues long. The table lists this clone with a few counts. The antigen remains unidentified. The libraries were made with immunoSEQ v3. Clones were sequenced by immunoSEQ multiplex PCR, and TCRdb holds only the in-frame ones, with some missing. The sample shows about 32,000 clones, about 70% of them seen only once. The time point was: pre-treatment sample, taken before nivolumab and TIL therapy. Enrollment ran from late 2017 to early 2020. The source material was blood, sampled at baseline. The source is a woman aged 25-85 years with non-small cell lung cancer. This chain uses TRBV19 with TRBJ2-1; 8 bases fit TRBD2. In nucleotides, the CDR3 is TGTGCCAGTAGGCAGGTCGGGGGGGGCTACAATGAGCAGTTCTTC. Protein sequence: CASRQVGGGYNEQFF.